The rows below give T cell receptor beta chains drawn from one sample of a study of blood T cell repertoires in COVID-19. TCRdb keeps only in-frame clones here, not all; method: immunoSEQ multiplex PCR. The data show roughly 450,000 clones, 90% seen once. Source material: PBMCs or T cells enriched from blood (not recorded which). The receptors shown here come from a man between 18 and 35 years old who had recovered from COVID-19. Both conserved end residues are part of each CDR3. The size of a clone is reported for some rows only, either as once, few or many, or as a class for expanded clones.

v_gene	j_gene	abundance	CDR3aa
TRBV11-3	TRBJ1-1	-	CASSLGTATEAFF
TRBV18	TRBJ2-7	-	CASSLGTVSEYEQYF
TRBV5-1	TRBJ1-6	-	CASSLQGVGNSPLHF
TRBV29-1	TRBJ2-4	-	CSVELRTVAKNIQYF
TRBV24-1	TRBJ1-1	-	CATSEGQNTEAFF
TRBV2	TRBJ1-4	-	CASSEYVGTGGEKLFF
TRBV18	TRBJ1-5	-	CASSRLAGQPQHF
TRBV2	TRBJ1-2	-	CASGRRWEDGYTF
TRBV29-1	TRBJ1-2	-	CSVQERGYTF
TRBV27	TRBJ1-6	-	CASNARASTGGSPLHF
TRBV4-1	TRBJ2-2	-	CASSPEGVQGYTGELFF
TRBV29-1	TRBJ1-2	-	CSVQSLYGYTF
TRBV3-1/TRBV3-2	TRBJ2-7	-	CASSQDQGAYEQYF
TRBV5-5	TRBJ1-1	few	CASSFTGDTEAFF
TRBV2	TRBJ1-1	-	CASRSGLLNAEAFF
TRBV30	TRBJ1-5	-	CAWSGGGPQHF
TRBV29-1	TRBJ1-2	-	CSVVGTGVNGYTF
TRBV23-1	TRBJ2-7	-	CASSHLLNPVLFPEQYF
TRBV30	TRBJ2-7	-	CAWSPGTSEQYF
TRBV7-9	TRBJ2-7	-	CASGKEDRGYEQYF
TRBV5-4	TRBJ1-6	-	CASSVRDRDANGINSPLHF
TRBV5-1	TRBJ2-5	-	CASGPGQGESETQYF
TRBV6-5	TRBJ1-5	-	CASSSPTGNSNQPQHF
TRBV15	TRBJ2-2	-	CATSRDGESPVELFF
TRBV11-2	TRBJ1-1	-	CASSPRQTGTEAFF
TRBV6-1	TRBJ2-7	-	CASSEDRGLAGGEQYF
TRBV7-2	TRBJ1-2	-	CASSPGQGGYGYTF
TRBV4-2	TRBJ2-7	-	CASSQGGNSYEQYF
TRBV19	TRBJ2-5	-	CASSIGLAPRETQYF
TRBV5-4	TRBJ2-6	-	CASSPQGSGANVLTF
TRBV19	TRBJ2-6	-	CASGPFAGNSGANVLTF
TRBV2	TRBJ2-3	-	CASSAQLTDTQYF
TRBV5-4	TRBJ1-1	-	CASSLFGLDTEAFF
TRBV2	TRBJ2-1	many	CASSGLVTRHEQFF
TRBV30	TRBJ1-3	few	CAGGTASGNTIYF
TRBV6-5	TRBJ1-2	-	CASRGGYGYTF
TRBV19	TRBJ1-5	-	CASSTRTGYDNQPQHF
TRBV7-9	TRBJ2-5	-	CASSRGGGETQYF
TRBV5-1	TRBJ2-7	-	CASSLAPSGTGAYEQYF
TRBV11-2	TRBJ1-5	-	CASSYGGRQPQHF
TRBV2	TRBJ2-3	-	CASLSVSGTDTQYF
TRBV19	TRBJ1-1	-	CASSPLHGTEAFF
TRBV27	TRBJ2-5	once	CASSPLAYLDETQYF
TRBV19	TRBJ1-6	-	CASSPGTGYNSPLHF
TRBV10-3	TRBJ1-5	-	CAISEGQDQPQHF
TRBV13	TRBJ2-3	-	CASSPTSGSTDTQYF
TRBV4-1	TRBJ2-1	-	CASSPKGWREKAYNEQFF